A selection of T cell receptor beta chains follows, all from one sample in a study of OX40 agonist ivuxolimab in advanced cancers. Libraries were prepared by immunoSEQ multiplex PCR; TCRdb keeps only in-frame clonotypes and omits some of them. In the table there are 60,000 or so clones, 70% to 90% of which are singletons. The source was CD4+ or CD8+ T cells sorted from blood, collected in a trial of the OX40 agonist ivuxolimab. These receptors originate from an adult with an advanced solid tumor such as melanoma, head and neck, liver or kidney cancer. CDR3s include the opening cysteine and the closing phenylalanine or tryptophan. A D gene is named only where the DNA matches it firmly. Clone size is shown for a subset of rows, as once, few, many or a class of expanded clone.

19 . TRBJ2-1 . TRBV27 CASSLPPPEGRQVYNEQFF TGTGCCAGCAGCCTTCCACCCCCCGAGGGCCGCCAAGTATACAATGAGCAGTTCTTC
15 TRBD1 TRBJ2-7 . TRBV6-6 CASSSPDRGSYEQYF TGTGCCAGCAGTTCGCCGGACAGGGGCTCGTACGAGCAGTACTTC
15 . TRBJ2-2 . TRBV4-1 CASSQEGAWTGELFF TGCGCCAGCAGCCAGGAGGGGGCATGGACCGGGGAGCTGTTTTTT
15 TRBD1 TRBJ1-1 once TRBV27 CASSYGQGASTEAFF TGTGCCAGCAGTTACGGACAGGGGGCGAGTACTGAAGCTTTCTTT
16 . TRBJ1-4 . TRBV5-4 CASSLGVGTLNEKLFF TGTGCCAGCAGCCTCGGTGTGGGGACGTTAAATGAAAAACTGTTTTTT
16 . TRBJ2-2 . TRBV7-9 CASSPAPSTNTGELFF TGTGCCAGCAGCCCTGCACCGTCTACGAACACCGGGGAGCTGTTTTTT
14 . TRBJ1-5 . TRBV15 CATSTGRGPQPQHF TGTGCCACCAGCACAGGAAGGGGTCCACAGCCCCAGCATTTT
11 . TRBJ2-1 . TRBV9 CASGPGGIRFF TGTGCCAGCGGTCCTGGCGGCATTCGGTTCTTC
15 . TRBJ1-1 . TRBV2 CASSETGTMNTEAFF TGTGCCAGCAGTGAGACCGGAACCATGAACACTGAAGCTTTCTTT
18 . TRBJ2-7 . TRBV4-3 CASSQEVAGRGFSYEQYF TGCGCCAGCAGCCAAGAAGTGGCGGGACGGGGATTTTCCTACGAGCAGTACTTC
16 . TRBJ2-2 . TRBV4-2 CASSQDWGGGTGELFF TGTGCCAGCAGCCAAGATTGGGGAGGGGGTACCGGGGAGCTGTTTTTT
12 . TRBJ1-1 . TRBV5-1 CASSLEWPEAFF TGCGCCAGCAGCTTGGAGTGGCCTGAAGCTTTCTTT
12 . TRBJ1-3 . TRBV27 CASRDLGNTIYF TGTGCCAGCAGGGACTTGGGAAACACCATATATTTT
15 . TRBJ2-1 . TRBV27 CASSLRSSSYNEQFF TGTGCCAGCAGTTTGAGGAGCAGCTCCTACAATGAGCAGTTCTTC
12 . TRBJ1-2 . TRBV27 CASSLSGLGYTF TGTGCCAGCAGTTTATCGGGATTAGGCTACACCTTC
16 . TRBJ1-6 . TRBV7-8 CASRNSKLGTNSPLHF TGTGCCAGTCGGAACAGCAAGCTCGGAACTAATTCACCCCTCCACTTT
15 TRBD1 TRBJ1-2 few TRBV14 CASSQHPGTGYGYTF TGTGCCAGCAGCCAGCACCCCGGGACAGGCTATGGCTACACCTTC
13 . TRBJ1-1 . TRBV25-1 CASRHLYLTEAFF TGTGCCAGCAGACATCTGTATCTAACTGAAGCTTTCTTT
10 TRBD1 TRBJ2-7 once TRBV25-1 CASSHDRVYF TGTGCCAGCAGTCATGACAGGGTCTACTTC
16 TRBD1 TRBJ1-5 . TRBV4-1 CASSQNRGAFYQPQHF TGCGCCAGCAGCCAAAACAGGGGCGCCTTTTATCAGCCCCAGCATTTT
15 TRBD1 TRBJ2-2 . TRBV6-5 CASSYGAGGIGELFF TGTGCCAGCAGTTACGGGGCAGGGGGTATTGGGGAGCTGTTTTTT
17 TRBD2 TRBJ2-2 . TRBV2 CASVPGLAGGYTGELFF TGTGCCAGTGTTCCGGGACTAGCGGGGGGATACACCGGGGAGCTGTTTTTT
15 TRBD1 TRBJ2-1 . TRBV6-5 CASSSPGQGKGEQFF TGTGCCAGCAGTTCACCGGGACAGGGAAAGGGTGAGCAGTTCTTC
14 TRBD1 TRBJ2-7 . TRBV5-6 CASSGGQGDYEQYF TGTGCCAGCAGCGGGGGACAGGGGGACTACGAGCAGTACTTC
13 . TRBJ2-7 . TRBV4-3 CASSQNRAYEQYF TGCGCCAGCAGCCAAAACAGGGCCTACGAGCAGTACTTC
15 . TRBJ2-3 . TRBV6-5 CASSYGSLFTDTQYF TGTGCCAGCAGTTACGGCAGCCTATTCACAGATACGCAGTATTTT
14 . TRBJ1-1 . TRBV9 CASSVGRGQLEAFF TGTGCCAGCAGCGTAGGTCGGGGGCAGCTCGAAGCTTTCTTT
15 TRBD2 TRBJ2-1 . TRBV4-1 CASSHWGGSYNEQFF TGCGCCAGCAGCCATTGGGGGGGCTCCTACAATGAGCAGTTCTTC
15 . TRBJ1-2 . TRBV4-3 CASSQDVGLDYGYTF TGCGCCAGCAGCCAAGATGTGGGACTTGACTATGGCTACACCTTC
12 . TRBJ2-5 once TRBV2 CASVGQHSAQYF TGTGCCAGCGTAGGACAGCACAGTGCCCAGTACTTC
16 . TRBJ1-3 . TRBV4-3 CASSQDGEGAGNTIYF TGCGCCAGCAGCCAAGATGGCGAGGGGGCTGGAAACACCATATATTTT
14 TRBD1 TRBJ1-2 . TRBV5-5 CASSTEGADYGYTF TGTGCCAGCAGCACCGAGGGGGCGGACTATGGCTACACCTTC
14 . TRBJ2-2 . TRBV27 CASAGLAFPGELFF TGTGCCAGCGCGGGGCTAGCGTTCCCCGGGGAGCTGTTTTTT
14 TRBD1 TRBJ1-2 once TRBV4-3 CASSHQLGLWTGDF TGCGCCAGCAGCCATCAATTAGGGTTGTGGACAGGAGACTTC
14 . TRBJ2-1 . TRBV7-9 CASSLRGEHNEQFF TGTGCCAGCAGCTTGAGGGGGGAACACAATGAGCAGTTCTTC
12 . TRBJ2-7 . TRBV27 CASSSLGYEQYF TGTGCCAGCAGTTCCCTTGGATACGAGCAGTACTTC
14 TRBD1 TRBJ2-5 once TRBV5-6 CASSWGTGEETQYF TGTGCCAGCAGCTGGGGGACAGGTGAAGAGACCCAGTACTTC
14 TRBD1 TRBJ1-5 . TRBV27 CASSWTGGNQPQHF TGTGCCAGCAGTTGGACAGGGGGGAATCAGCCCCAGCATTTT
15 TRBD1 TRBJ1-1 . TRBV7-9 CASSGSGGDGPEAFF TGTGCCAGCAGCGGGTCAGGGGGGGATGGTCCTGAAGCTTTCTTT
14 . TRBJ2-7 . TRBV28 CASSPYRASYEQYF TGTGCCAGCAGTCCGTACAGGGCTTCCTACGAGCAGTACTTC
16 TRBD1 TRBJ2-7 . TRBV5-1 CASSLDEGASSYEQYF TGCGCCAGCAGCTTGGACGAGGGGGCGAGCTCCTACGAGCAGTACTTC
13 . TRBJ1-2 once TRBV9 CASGKGRNYGYTF TGTGCCAGCGGAAAAGGGAGGAACTATGGCTACACCTTC
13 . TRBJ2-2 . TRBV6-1 CASSDGYTGELFF TGTGCCAGCAGTGACGGGTACACCGGGGAGCTGTTTTTT
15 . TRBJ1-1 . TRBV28 CASTFLEKGYTEAFF TGTGCCAGCACCTTTTTAGAGAAGGGGTACACTGAAGCTTTCTTT